The 19 T cell receptor beta chains listed next were all sequenced from one sample in a study of shared T cell receptors in the human thymus. Data came from immunoSEQ multiplex PCR; TCRdb stores just in-frame clones and leaves some out. The sample includes about 660,000 clones, roughly 90% of them seen just once. These data were likewise used in another study, on human thymus T cells.

The sample was thymocytes. The receptors were gathered from a boy under two years old with a congenital heart defect.

This clone was seen just once. V and J are TRBV12-5 and TRBJ1-2; 7 positions match TRBD1. Germline trimming cut 0 bases from V and 6 bases from J; bases unmatched to any gene: 1. The V gene's germline CDR1 is LGHNT and CDR2 FRNRAP. This CDR3 is 13 amino acids long. The CDR3 reads CASGLVTGHGYTF. The CDR3 region has the DNA TGTGCTAGTGGTTTGGTGACAGGGCATGGCTACACCTTC.

V usage is TRBV12-5 and J usage is TRBJ1-1; D is possibly TRBD1 (5 bases). The V end lost 0 bases, the J end lost 1 base, and 15 bases lay between the germline ends. CDR1 LGHNT and CDR2 FRNRAP come from the germline V gene. This CDR3 has 17 residues. The DNA for the CDR3 is TGTGCTAGTGGTTTGGTACCCCTACGGCAGGGGAACACTGAAGCTTTCTTT. It yields the protein CASGLVPLRQGNTEAFF. The entire variable domain, with the rest obtained from reference TRBV12-5 and TRBJ1-1, is as follows: DARVTQTPRHKVTEMGQEVTMRCQPILGHNTVFWYRQTMMQGLELLAYFRNRAPLDDSGMPKDRFSAEMPDATLATLKIQPSEPRDSAVYFCASGLVPLRQGNTEAFFGQGTRLTVV.

V and J are TRBV27 and TRBJ2-1; possibly TRBD2 for D (5 bases). Germline assignment: CDR1 MNHEY and CDR2 SMNVEV (reference sequence). V lost 5 bases and J 6 bases, leaving 8 bases between the germline ends. This CDR3 has 12 amino acids. Here the CDR3 reads CASSRRLNEQFF. CDR3 DNA: TGTGCCAGCAGTCGGAGGCTCAATGAGCAGTTCTTC.

The rearrangement links TRBV19 to TRBJ2-7; D remains ambiguous. CDR1 is LNHDA and CDR2 is SQIVND in the germline V gene (reference sequence). V shed 1 base and J shed 0 bases, with 13 bases lying between them. CDR3 length: 16 amino acids. The CDR3 reads CASSIGYFVSSYEQYF. The CDR3 DNA follows: TGTGCCAGTAGTATAGGCTACTTCGTTAGCTCCTACGAGCAGTACTTC.

This chain joins TRBV7-2 and TRBJ2-7; perhaps TRBD1 as D (6 bases). CDR3 length: 13 residues. CDR1 and CDR2 (germline): SGHTA, FQGNSA. The ends were cut back, 3 bases at V and 3 bases at J, with 9 bases in the middle. The CDR3 bases are TGTGCCAGCAGCTTCGGACAGAACTACGAGCAGTACTTC. Translating it yields CASSFGQNYEQYF.

V is TRBV28 and J is TRBJ2-1; 10 positions agree with TRBD2. The CDR3 runs 16 residues. The V gene end was trimmed by 4 bases and the J gene end by 4 bases; junction bases not matched to a gene: 7. In germline, CDR1 is MDHEN, CDR2 SYDVKM. This CDR3 reads CASSSPAGGGYNEQFF. The CDR3 bases are TGTGCCAGCAGTTCCCCAGCGGGAGGGGGGTACAATGAGCAGTTCTTC.

The rearrangement links TRBV6-6 to TRBJ1-2; D might be TRBD1 (5 bases). V was shortened by 11 bases and J by 1 base, with 14 bases between the two germline ends. CDR3 length: 13 amino acids. Germline CDR1 MNHNY, CDR2 SVGAGI (reference sequence). CDR3: CAGTGGYNYGYTF. The CDR3 DNA reads as TGTGCCGGAACGGGGGGATATAACTATGGCTACACCTTC.

The J gene is TRBJ2-5, the V gene TRBV4-3, with 11 bases matching TRBD2. In germline, CDR1 is LGHNA, CDR2 YSLEER. V gave up 0 bases and J gave up 3 bases; unmatched junction bases: 6. The CDR3 sequence is 17 residues long. CDR3 coding DNA: TGCGCCAGCAGCCAAGATCAAGGTAGCGGGAGGGAAGAGACCCAGTACTTC. It is translated as CASSQDQGSGREETQYF.

This chain links TRBV28 with TRBJ2-4; D might be TRBD2 (5 bases). V shed 6 bases and J shed 0 bases, with 9 bases lying between them. Germline CDR1 and CDR2: MDHEN and SYDVKM. The CDR3 spans 14 residues. For the CDR3, the DNA is TGTGCCAGCAGGGGAGAGTTAGCCAAAAACATTCAGTACTTC. This codes for CASRGELAKNIQYF.

The J gene is TRBJ2-7, the V gene TRBV28; 10 nucleotides agree with TRBD1. Germline V gene sequence: CDR1 MDHEN, CDR2 SYDVKM. V trimming: 5 bases; J trimming: 4 bases; junction bases outside the gene matches: 8. CDR3 length: 15 residues. The CDR3 DNA sequence: TGTGCCAGCAGTCCCAACCGACAGGGGGCGTACGAGCAGTACTTC. This codes for CASSPNRQGAYEQYF.

The chain is built from TRBV10-3 and TRBJ2-7; 9 nucleotides agree with TRBD2. Trimming took 4 bases from V and 0 from J; bases not matched to a gene: 4. Looked up from germline, CDR1 is ENHRY and CDR2 is SYGVKD. The CDR3 consists of 15 residues. The CDR3 region has the DNA TGTGCCATCAGTGGGGAGCGGGAGGCCTCCTACGAGCAGTACTTC. This translates into CAISGEREASYEQYF.

V is TRBV12-5 and J is TRBJ1-1, with a tentative D call TRBD1 (5 bases). The germline gives CDR1 LGHNT, CDR2 FRNRAP. V was shortened by 7 bases and J by 0 bases, with 24 bases between the two germline ends. The CDR3 contains 18 residues. CDR3 loop: CASARREWGHNMNTEAFF. CDR3 sequence (DNA): TGTGCTAGTGCTCGCAGGGAATGGGGCCATAACATGAACACTGAAGCTTTCTTT.

The chain recombines TRBV6-6 with TRBJ2-7; tentatively, D is TRBD2 (5 bases). Germline V gene data show CDR1 as MNHNY and CDR2 as SVGAGI (reference sequence). The CDR3 contains 12 residues. Trimming stripped 6 bases from V and 6 bases from J, with 12 bases between. CDR3 sequence: CASSPTSSEQYF. CDR3 sequence (DNA): TGTGCCAGCAGCCCTACTAGTTCCGAGCAGTACTTC.

The chain couples TRBV18 to TRBJ2-3; TRBD2 matches at 11 bases. Trimming at V came to 0 bases and at J to 3 bases, leaving 5 bases not matched to a gene. This CDR3 is 17 amino acids long. The germline V gene encodes CDR1 KGHSH and CDR2 LQKENI. The CDR3 coding sequence is TGTGCCAGCTCACCACCGGAGCTAGCGGGAGGTACAGATACGCAGTATTTT. This encodes CASSPPELAGGTDTQYF.

The chain recombines TRBV10-2 with TRBJ2-7, with a tentative D call TRBD1 (6 bases). The germline V gene has CDR1 WSHSY and CDR2 SAAADI. V was cut by 7 bases and J by 0 bases, with 13 bases left in between. The CDR3 is made up of 14 amino acids. CDR3 sequence: CASTSTGYSYEQYF. DNA for the CDR3: TGCGCCAGCACGTCAACAGGGTACTCCTACGAGCAGTACTTC.

The chain carries TRBV4-1 and TRBJ2-3; a weak D match, TRBD1 (5 bases). This CDR3 region has 16 residues. The V end lost 2 bases, the J end lost 0 bases, and 12 bases lay between the germline ends. Germline CDR1 reads MGHRA; CDR2 reads YSYEKL. In nucleotides, the CDR3 is TGCGCCAGCAGCCAATCACACAGGCGGAGCACAGATACGCAGTATTTT. It encodes CASSQSHRRSTDTQYF.

The CDR3 DNA reads TGTGCCAGCAGTGCTACAGGGGCGGGCACTGAAGCTTTCTTT. Encoded protein: CASSATGAGTEAFF. The chain recombines TRBV6-5 with TRBJ1-1; 7 nucleotides align to TRBD1. Germline V gives CDR1 MNHEY, CDR2 SVGAGI. J was trimmed by 4 bases and V by 5 bases; bases with no gene match: 7. This CDR3 has 14 amino acids.

The CDR3 loop is CASSWGRFGLAGGTYNEQFF. The CDR3 DNA reads TGTGCCAGCAGCTGGGGACGGTTCGGACTAGCGGGAGGCACATACAATGAGCAGTTCTTC. The genes are TRBV5-4 and TRBJ2-1; TRBD2 agrees at 14 bases. Germline trimming cut 3 bases from V and 4 bases from J; bases unmatched to any gene: 15. The CDR3 consists of 20 residues. CDR1 is SGHNT and CDR2 is YYREEE in the germline V gene (reference sequence).

V usage is TRBV12-5 and J usage is TRBJ2-5; 9 bases are shared with TRBD2. After removal of 6 bases from V and 5 bases from J, the junction contained 4 bases not matched to a gene. The germline CDR1 and CDR2 sequences are LGHNT and FRNRAP. CDR3 length: 13 residues. The CDR3: CASGVAGVETQYF. For the CDR3, the DNA is TGTGCTAGTGGAGTAGCGGGAGTGGAGACCCAGTACTTC.